This T cell receptor beta chain was recovered during a study of T-cell memory formation after mild COVID-19. Study details: TCR clustering was largely donor specific. General study findings and limits: Later expanders leaned toward CD4+, whereas clones contracting from day 15 to 85 were balanced CD4/CD8. Nothing showed for sure that second-wave clones peaking on day 37 were SARS-CoV-2 specific.

Constant-segment primers and 5'RACE yielded cDNA libraries for TCR alpha and TCR beta, each carrying sample barcodes and UMIs. TCRdb passed the 5' RACE reads through MiXCR, listing each CDR3 protein once. The profile shows 400,000 or so distinct CDR3 sequences, roughly 20% of them singletons. This clonotype was detected a few times. The antigen is unknown. The CDR3 runs to 15 residues. Trimming removed 3 bases from V and 0 bases from J, with 9 bases in between. V usage is TRBV12-3 or TRBV12-4 and J usage is TRBJ2-1; unclear D gene. Material: PBMCs or a T cell subset sorted from them (not recorded which). The receptor was derived from an adult woman who had mild COVID-19 (a few samples of this study predate the infection). Cell type and time point are not known. The CDR3 protein is CASSFQRSSYNEQFF. The DNA for the CDR3 is TGTGCCAGCAGTTTTCAGAGGAGCTCCTACAATGAGCAGTTCTTC.